This entry features one T cell receptor beta chain sequence. Its antigen target is currently unknown. It has no much larger one-base neighbor in the sample; base qualities were not kept. Between the V and J ends, shortened by 4 bases and 2 bases respectively, the junction contains 21 bases. The CDR1 and CDR2 encoded by the germline V gene are SGHRS and YFSETQ. The CDR3 starts with the cysteine, ends with the phenylalanine, and has 18 residues. Left in the record is the CDR3 DNA by itself, 54 bases read in frame from the first base. The collaborating institutions used their own protocols to collect whole blood in K2EDTA tubes. For TCRbeta analysis, collaborators shipped samples as frozen whole blood, isolated PBMCs, or DNA extracted from either of those sample types. These data belong to a study of blood T cell repertoires in COVID-19 (dated by TCRdb to 2018 to 2020). About the full investigation: Collaborator samples came from the United States, Italy and Spain and covered acute and convalescent phases of COVID-19. The prospective study material was composed of cDNA or gDNA derived from T cells, B-cell-depleted T cells, or PBMCs. Deeply sampled blood TCRbeta repertoires from subjects exposed to, actively infected with, or recovered from COVID-19 were included in the dataset. The repertoires were released in a freely available public database meant as a resource for research on the immune response to SARS-CoV-2. The samples were drawn from the first 160 participants of the ongoing ImmuneRACE study and from 1,254 subjects provided by 6 global collaborators. Nearly every sample came with metadata listing a de-identified subject ID, COVID-19 status, age in years and sex. Where HLA class I and class II types were available, the types were taken from metadata supplied by the sample provider, not from assay-based typing.

TCRbeta CDR3 regions were amplified from genomic DNA using the immunoSEQ Assay, a bias-controlled multiplex PCR. The authors' pipeline ran thus. Within the assay, amplification of reference gene primers was used to estimate how many nucleated cells each sample contained. Sequence reads were collapsed and filtered to measure the absolute abundance of every unique TCRbeta CDR3 rearrangement. For each sample, productive Simpson clonality was calculated as the square root of Simpson's diversity index over productive rearrangements. The clones in this table, taken by TCRdb from immuneACCESS, are in-frame only. Not every clone is retained; where verified, under half of the shortfall comes from an unresolved V gene, and the cause of the rest is unknown. V and J calls and clone size are as listed in that table; D and trimming were resolved from the DNA. This sample gives some 150,000 clones in total; about 80% of them show up just once. The biggest ten clones account for 3% to 3.5% of the sample.

The paper as a whole reports these results and caveats: How much clinical and demographic metadata was included differed by source and by participant, and the metadata was provided uncurated.

This sequence uses TRBV5-1 and TRBJ2-2; a weak D assignment points to TRBD1 (5 bases agree). The sample was peripheral blood. The TCR originated in a woman aged 80 or older with acute or convalescent COVID-19. The DNA sequence is given as TGCGCCAGCAGCCCCCACGGGCAGGGCTATTCCAACACCGGGGAGCTGTTTTTT. The translation is CASSPHGQGYSNTGELFF.